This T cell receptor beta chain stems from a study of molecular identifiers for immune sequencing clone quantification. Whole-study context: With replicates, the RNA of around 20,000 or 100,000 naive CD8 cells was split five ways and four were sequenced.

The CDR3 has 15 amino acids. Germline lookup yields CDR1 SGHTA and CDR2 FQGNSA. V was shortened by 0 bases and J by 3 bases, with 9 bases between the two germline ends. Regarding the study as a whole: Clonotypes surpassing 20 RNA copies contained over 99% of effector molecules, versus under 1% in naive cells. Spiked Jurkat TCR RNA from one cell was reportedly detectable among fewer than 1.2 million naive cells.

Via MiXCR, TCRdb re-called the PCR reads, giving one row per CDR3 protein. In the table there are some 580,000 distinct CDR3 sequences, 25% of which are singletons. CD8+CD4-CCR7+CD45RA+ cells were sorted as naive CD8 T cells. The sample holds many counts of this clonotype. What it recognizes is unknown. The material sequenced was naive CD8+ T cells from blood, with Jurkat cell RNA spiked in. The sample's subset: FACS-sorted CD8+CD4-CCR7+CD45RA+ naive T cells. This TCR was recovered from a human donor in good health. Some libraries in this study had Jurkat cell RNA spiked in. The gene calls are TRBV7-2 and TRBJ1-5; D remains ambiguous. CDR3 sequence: CASSLALASNQPQHF. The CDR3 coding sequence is TGTGCCAGCAGCTTAGCCTTGGCATCCAATCAGCCCCAGCATTTT.